These 8 T cell receptor beta chains originate from one sample sequenced in a study of blood T cell repertoires in COVID-19. Some clones are missing from TCRdb's copy, which holds only in-frame ones; the method was immunoSEQ multiplex PCR. This table has about 200,000 clones, 70% to 90% appearing once. The sequencing sample was made of peripheral blood. The source is a man aged 60 to 75 with acute or convalescent COVID-19.

This clone was detected a few times. In nucleotides, the CDR3 is TGTGCCAGCAGCTTAGTACCCGCCGGCTTAGCCCGCCGCACAGATACGCAGTATTTT. Protein: CASSLVPAGLARRTDTQYF. The chain has TRBV7-2 and TRBJ2-3; D is uncertain. The CDR3 runs 19 residues. The germline V gene has CDR1 SGHTA and CDR2 FQGNSA. V was pared by 1 base and J by 1 base, with 21 bases between.

This chain connects TRBV11-2 to TRBJ2-7, with D maybe TRBD1 (6 bases). The ends were cut back, 7 bases at V and 4 bases at J, with 20 bases in the middle. Germline loops: CDR1 SGHAT, CDR2 FQNNGV. The CDR3 loop spans 15 amino acids. The CDR3 is CASTPGQAKYYEQYF. As DNA, the CDR3 is TGTGCCAGCACCCCGGGACAAGCAAAGTATTACGAGCAGTACTTC.

CDR3 sequence: CATSPHGDRWGYGYTF. The CDR3 DNA reads TGTGCCACCAGCCCCCATGGAGACAGATGGGGCTATGGCTACACCTTC. The chain couples TRBV15 to TRBJ1-2, with D perhaps TRBD1 (5 bases). CDR1 and CDR2 from the germline V gene are LNHNV and YYDKDF (reference sequence). Trimming shortened V by 5 bases and J by 4 bases, and 20 bases separated the two germline ends. This CDR3 has 16 amino acids.

The chain combines TRBV5-1 with TRBJ2-7, with a possible D match to TRBD2 (6 bases). This CDR3 is 13 amino acids long. Germline values: CDR1 SGHRS, CDR2 YFSETQ. The V end lost 0 bases, the J end lost 6 bases, and 10 bases lay between the germline ends. In nucleotides, the CDR3 is TGCGCCAGCAGCTTGGGCGGGGTTGGCGAGCAGTACTTC. It yields the protein CASSLGGVGEQYF.

J is TRBJ2-1 and V is TRBV20-1; possible D gene TRBD1, 5 bases. CDR1 DFQATT and CDR2 SNEGSKA come from the germline V gene (reference sequence). CDR3 length equals 11 residues. CDR3 bases: TGCAGGATCCGACAGCACGTTGAGCAGTTCTTC. Its protein is CRIRQHVEQFF.

This clone has a handful of counts. The gene calls are TRBV30 and TRBJ2-7; TRBD1 might be the D (5 bases). Germline V lookup: CDR1 GTSNPN, CDR2 SVGIG (reference sequence). The CDR3 runs 14 residues. V was clipped by 0 bases and J by 5 bases, with 14 bases between them. The CDR3 DNA follows: TGTGCCTGGAGTGTACAGGCAGGTAGCCACGAGCAGTACTTC. Translating it yields CAWSVQAGSHEQYF.

The V and J genes are TRBV6-5 and TRBJ2-1; D not resolved. Trimming shortened V by 8 bases and J by 7 bases, and 9 bases separated the two germline ends. The CDR3 covers 11 residues. CDR1 is MNHEY, CDR2 SVGAGI, per germline. CDR3 region: CASRGRNEQFF. As DNA, the CDR3 is TGTGCCAGCCGAGGAAGGAATGAGCAGTTCTTC.

The genes are TRBV5-1 and TRBJ1-2, with D unclear. CDR3 length: 11 residues. Trimming stripped 3 bases from V and 8 bases from J, with 8 bases between. Germline assignment: CDR1 SGHRS and CDR2 YFSETQ. The chain's CDR3 is CASSSFRGYTF. In DNA, the CDR3 is TGCGCCAGCAGCTCCTTTCGGGGCTACACCTTC.